The sequence of this T cell receptor beta chain was determined in a study of cytomegalovirus exposure and HLA in healthy donors. The study's findings and limits: The study flagged some 180 TCR beta chains as cytomegalovirus-associated.

PCR primers comprised 60 Vbeta and 13 Jbeta primers. Repertoires were generated with immunoSEQ multiplex PCR, while TCRdb's copy carries only in-frame clones and drops some. The sample has 160,000 or so clones, approximately 88% seen once. The length of the CDR3 is 14 residues. Germline V gene sequence: CDR1 WNHNN, CDR2 SYGVQD (reference sequence). V lost 6 bases and J 2 bases, leaving 14 bases between the germline ends. This clone was observed a single time. Its antigen remains unknown. The chain carries TRBV10-1 and TRBJ2-7, with D maybe TRBD1 (6 bases). The sequencing sample was made of PBMCs. The clonotype originates from a woman younger than 30 in good health and CMV-seronegative. CDR3 in amino acids: CASSVTQGAYEQYF. The CDR3 bases are TGCGCCAGCAGCGTTACACAGGGTGCCTACGAGCAGTACTTC.